One sample yielded the 20 T cell receptor beta chains listed below, sequenced in a study of shared clonotypes between healthy human individuals. Assay: immunoSEQ multiplex PCR; the TCRdb copy retains only in-frame clones and omits some. This sample carries about 1.5 million clones, 95% to 99% of them seen once, and the ten largest clones take less than 0.55%. The specimen was naive CD4+ T cells sorted from blood. Subset described: CD45RA+ positively selected. These receptor sequences come from a man aged 30 to 39 in good health.

This chain links TRBV9 with TRBJ1-5; 12 bases map to TRBD1. Germline assignment: CDR1 SGDLS and CDR2 YYNGEE. CDR3 length: 19 amino acids. V was clipped by 3 bases and J by 0 bases; unmatched bases: 10. This CDR3 reads CASSAGQGAGGDSNQPQHF. The CDR3 region has the DNA TGTGCCAGCAGCGCGGGACAGGGGGCGGGTGGGGATAGCAATCAGCCCCAGCATTTT.

This clone came up once. One end of the junction is discordant with germline, which a read error may explain. Other DNA sequences in this specimen translate into the identical CDR3. V and J are TRBV10-2 and TRBJ2-7, with D possibly being TRBD2 (6 bases). CDR3 length: 13 amino acids. The V gene's germline CDR1 is WSHSY and CDR2 SAAADI. DNA of the CDR3: TGCGCCAGCAGGTTAGCGACTCCGGGGGAGCAGTACTTT. This gives the protein CASRLATPGEQYF.

J is TRBJ2-3 and V is TRBV18; TRBD2 agrees at 8 bases. From germline, CDR1 is KGHSH and CDR2 LQKENI. Trimming removed 3 bases from V and 4 bases from J; junction bases left unmatched: 6. CDR3 length: 15 residues. DNA for the CDR3: TGTGCCAGCTCACCCCCGGGACTAGTGGCAGATACGCAGTATTTT. Translating it yields CASSPPGLVADTQYF.

This chain connects TRBV9 to TRBJ2-2; unclear D gene. The germline V gene has CDR1 SGDLS and CDR2 YYNGEE. V dropped 0 bases and J dropped 3 bases, with 9 bases sitting between them. The CDR3 extends over 15 amino acids. CDR3 sequence reads: CASSVALPDTGELFF. As DNA, the CDR3 is TGTGCCAGCAGCGTAGCCCTCCCGGACACCGGGGAGCTGTTTTTT.

The CDR3 loop is CASSYEVGVQPQHF. The CDR3 DNA sequence: TGTGCCAGCAGTTACGAAGTGGGGGTACAGCCCCAGCATTTT. The rearrangement uses TRBV6-6 and TRBJ1-5, with a possible D match to TRBD1 (5 bases). Germline assignment: CDR1 MNHNY and CDR2 SVGAGI (reference sequence). The V and J ends lost 2 bases and 7 bases respectively, with 12 bases between them. The CDR3 length is 14 residues.

Written as DNA, the CDR3 is TGTGCCAGCTCACTGGGACAGGGACTCAATCAGCCCCAGCATTTT. As protein: CASSLGQGLNQPQHF. The rearrangement links TRBV18 to TRBJ1-5; TRBD1 matches at 9 bases. CDR1 KGHSH and CDR2 LQKENI come from the germline V gene. The CDR3 runs to 15 residues. V dropped 4 bases and J dropped 3; count of bases not matched to a gene: 4. Based on the CDR3 plus reference TRBV18 and TRBJ1-5, the full variable domain is NAGVMQNPRHLVRRRGQEARLRCSPMKGHSHVYWYRQLPEEGLKFMVYLQKENIIDESGMPKERFSAEFPKEGPSILRIQQVVRGDSAAYFCASSLGQGLNQPQHFGDGTRLSIL.

V gene TRBV28 combines with J gene TRBJ1-2; D is possibly TRBD1 (6 bases). The ends were cut back, 2 bases at V and 4 bases at J, with 11 bases in the middle. The germline V gene has CDR1 MDHEN and CDR2 SYDVKM. This CDR3 spans 14 amino acids. The CDR3 coding sequence is TGTGCCAGCAGTTTACCTCAACAGGGCTATGGCTACACCTTC. Protein: CASSLPQQGYGYTF.

The chain has TRBV30 and TRBJ1-5; 9 nucleotides align to TRBD1. CDR1 is GTSNPN and CDR2 is SVGIG in the germline V gene (reference sequence). This CDR3 has 15 residues. The V segment lost 5 bases and the J segment 1 base; nucleotides outside the gene matches: 6. The CDR3 DNA reads TGTGCCTGGGGACAGGGGAGTTCCAGCAATCAGCCCCAGCATTTT. Translated: CAWGQGSSSNQPQHF.

This chain uses TRBV5-6 with TRBJ2-7, with D unclear. The CDR3 length is 12 residues. V was shortened by 2 bases and J by 4 bases, with 7 bases between the two germline ends. CDR1 is SGHDT, CDR2 YYEEEE, per germline. As DNA, the CDR3 is TGTGCCAGCAGCTTTAAGCGTTACGAGCAGTACTTC. Its protein product is CASSFKRYEQYF.

The chain recombines TRBV2 with TRBJ2-5; 7 nucleotides line up with TRBD2. This CDR3 comprises 14 residues. V gave up 10 bases and J gave up 5 bases; unmatched junction bases: 13. CDR1 and CDR2 from the germline V gene are SNHLY and FYNNEI. CDR3 protein: CAILQEGGWETQYF. The CDR3 bases are TGTGCCATCCTTCAGGAGGGAGGGTGGGAGACCCAGTACTTC.

This chain connects TRBV7-8 to TRBJ2-3, with 7 bases fitting TRBD1. Germline V gene data show CDR1 as SGHVS and CDR2 as FQNEAQ. The V gene end was trimmed by 1 base and the J gene end by 0 bases; junction bases not matched to a gene: 4. The CDR3 loop spans 16 amino acids. The CDR3 DNA reads as TGTGCCAGCAGCTTAGGAGGGACAGTAAGCACAGATACGCAGTATTTT. It yields the protein CASSLGGTVSTDTQYF. Looking up the rest from reference TRBV7-8 and TRBJ2-3 gives the full variable domain: GAGVSQSPRYKVAKRGQDVALRCDPISGHVSLFWYQQALGQGPEFLTYFQNEAQLDKSGLPSDRFFAERPEGSVSTLKIQRTQQEDSAVYLCASSLGGTVSTDTQYFGPGTRLTVL.

Notes on this clone: Distinct nucleotide sequences in the sample also encode this CDR3. The chain joins TRBV20-1 to TRBJ2-7; D uncertain. Trimming took off 4 bases at V and 2 bases at J, with 3 bases between the two ends. Germline assignment: CDR1 DFQATT and CDR2 SNEGSKA (reference sequence). This CDR3 comprises 10 residues. CDR3 loop: CSATPYEQYF. CDR3 coding DNA: TGCAGTGCTACGCCCTACGAGCAGTACTTC.

The chain combines TRBV28 with TRBJ1-5; D is ambiguous. The germline V and J ends were trimmed by 2 bases and 0 bases, with 11 bases remaining between them. The CDR3 is 16 residues long. CDR1 MDHEN and CDR2 SYDVKM come from the germline V gene. The CDR3 nucleotides are TGTGCCAGCAGTTTACGGGCGATTTATAGCAATCAGCCCCAGCATTTT. Encoded protein: CASSLRAIYSNQPQHF. The variable domain in full, completed from reference TRBV28 and TRBJ1-5, reads DVKVTQSSRYLVKRTGEKVFLECVQDMDHENMFWYRQDPGLGLRLIYFSYDVKMKEKGDIPEGYSVSREKKERFSLILESASTNQTSMYLCASSLRAIYSNQPQHFGDGTRLSIL.

V is TRBV7-3 and J is TRBJ1-2; D is uncertain. The CDR3 is made up of 14 amino acids. V was pared by 5 bases and J by 8 bases, with 18 bases between. Germline-derived CDR1 and CDR2 are SGHTA and FQGTGA. CDR3: CASSHGGPAGGYTF. The CDR3 coding sequence is TGTGCCAGCAGCCACGGTGGACCGGCTGGCGGCTACACCTTC.

V usage is TRBV6-6 and J usage is TRBJ1-1; D unclear. The V end lost 2 bases, the J end lost 1 base, and 8 bases lay between the germline ends. This CDR3 comprises 14 residues. Germline CDR1 and CDR2: MNHNY and SVGAGI (reference sequence). The CDR3 DNA sequence: TGTGCCAGCAGTTACCGGCAGGAGAACACTGAAGCTTTCTTT. Amino acids: CASSYRQENTEAFF.

The rearrangement links TRBV2 to TRBJ2-3; D may be TRBD2 (6 bases). Germline V gene data show CDR1 as SNHLY and CDR2 as FYNNEI. The V end was cut by 7 bases, the J end by 5 bases, with 16 bases between. CDR3 length: 14 residues. The CDR3 sequence is CASMEGARGDTQYF. For the CDR3, the DNA is TGTGCCAGCATGGAGGGAGCCCGGGGAGATACGCAGTATTTT.

This chain joins TRBV6-5 and TRBJ1-1; D ambiguous. The germline gives CDR1 MNHEY, CDR2 SVGAGI. This CDR3 has 14 residues. V shed 7 bases and J shed 2 bases, with 14 bases lying between them. CDR3 nucleotide sequence: TGTGCCAGCACCGGGAGAGGAACCAACACTGAAGCTTTCTTT. Protein sequence: CASTGRGTNTEAFF.

The chain has TRBV7-9 and TRBJ2-7; 7 bases fit TRBD1. With 0 bases clipped from V and 4 bases from J, the junction kept 3 bases outside the gene matches. The CDR3 runs to 14 residues. The germline V gene encodes CDR1 SEHNR and CDR2 FQNEAQ (reference sequence). The CDR3 DNA reads as TGTGCCAGCAGCTTAGCGACAGGGTATTACGAGCAGTACTTC. Translating it yields CASSLATGYYEQYF.

V gene TRBV6-6 combines with J gene TRBJ2-3, with D possibly being TRBD2 (5 bases). Trimming took 0 bases from V and 0 from J, leaving 7 bases between them. Germline V gives CDR1 MNHNY, CDR2 SVGAGI (reference sequence). The CDR3 runs to 15 residues. CDR3 coding DNA: TGTGCCAGCAGTTACTCGGAGGTTAGCACAGATACGCAGTATTTT. This gives the protein CASSYSEVSTDTQYF.

The CDR3 bases are TGTGCCGTCTCGACTAGCGGGACTAACATTCAGTACTTC. Encoded protein: CAVSTSGTNIQYF. This chain joins TRBV19 and TRBJ2-4; 11 bases align to TRBD2. The CDR3 totals 13 residues. CDR1 is LNHDA, CDR2 SQIVND, per germline (reference sequence). The V segment lost 11 bases and the J segment 7 bases; nucleotides outside the gene matches: 7.